This entry features one T cell receptor (beta chain) sequence. Its antigen is still unknown. Base quality data are lacking; no much larger clone is found one base away. Libraries came from 5' RACE. Sequencing was performed on an Illumina HiSeq 2500. The second PCR ran for about 6 to 11 cycles and used a J-beta primer mix along with a sample-barcoded 5' primer. Each TCR beta cDNA molecule received a unique molecular identifier from a template-switch 5' adaptor carrying 12 random nucleotides. Each sample yielded at least 2.5 million CDR3-containing paired-end reads. First-strand cDNA was synthesized from all RNA with the Mint cDNA synthesis kit, primed by a TRBC-specific oligonucleotide. Following uracil-DNA glycosylase treatment, a first 18-cycle PCR with universal primers M1SS and BC2_uni_R was performed on all cDNA. The authors' analysis ran thus. For normalization, 1 million high-quality reads, each with a distinct molecular identifier, were randomly selected from each sample. Reads with shared molecular identifiers were discarded instead of being binned into consensus sequences. MiTCR, with a Q25 quality threshold and the strictest error-elimination algorithm, was used for CDR3 identification, clonotype clustering and error correction. A nonparametric unseen species model with Euler transformation was used to estimate a lower bound on total TCR beta diversity. TCRdb reprocessed the public reads (quality trimming at Q25 with fastp, clone calling with MiXCR) and kept in-frame beta chains. Each entry is one CDR3 protein sequence, shown with its most common DNA and genes. The V and J calls follow TCRdb's processing rather than the paper's. This sample holds over 1,200,000 distinct CDR3 sequences; around 59% were observed only once. Over 5.5% of the sample is held by the ten biggest clonotypes.

The approximately 39 donors, aged about 6 to 95 years, were systemically healthy Caucasian individuals from Russia. Ten milliliters of peripheral blood were drawn from each donor into EDTA-treated Vacutainer tubes. PBMCs were isolated by Ficoll-Paque density-gradient centrifugation, with at least 6.5 million obtained per sample. Trizol reagent was used to extract total RNA from PBMCs, with at least 5 micrograms per sample. For every donor, an aliquot of PBMCs went through flow cytometry to measure the percentages of naive CD45RAhigh/CD27high T cells. The sample comes from a study of blood T cells in healthy people across ages (dated by TCRdb to the mid-2010s). The study in broad terms: In model experiments, template switching captured roughly one uniquely barcoded TCR beta cDNA molecule for every two T cells. Using deep sequencing normalized with unique cDNA molecular identifiers, the study measured how TCR beta repertoire diversity changes with age. The donors were divided into four age groups: young (average around 16 years), middle-aged (approximately 41), aged (around 67) and long-lived (roughly 82). To avoid experimental bias, donors of different ages were spread randomly across the sequencing lanes. Two additional independent replicas of 1 million unique cDNA reads from the same blood draw were analyzed for two donors (one aged 18 to 29 and one aged 80 or older).

Study-level results and caveats: The long-lived group showed more naive CD4+ T cells, fewer expanded clones and increased TCR diversity than the aged group, suggesting age selection. Estimates of total diversity from one million sequenced T cells were regarded as lower bounds and underestimates. Since profiling was done on bulk unsorted PBMCs, naive and antigen-experienced compartments could not be conclusively compared. A strong correlation was found between observed TCR beta diversity and the percentage of naive T cells measured by flow cytometry. As age increased, observed TCR beta diversity per million T cells dropped in a roughly linear way, and a significant reduction was already evident by age around 41. Donor CMV infection status was unknown, potentially confounding age-related changes in expanded clonotypes.

Via the germline V gene (reference sequence), CDR1 is LNHNV and CDR2 YYDKDF. The cysteine opens and the phenylalanine closes a CDR3 of 15 amino acids. CDR3 DNA only is kept here, 45 bases in frame from base 1. Sequencing used blood. The chain employs TRBV15 and TRBJ2-7; the D gene is possibly TRBD1, with 6 bases matching. The DNA matches TRBJ2-5 better at its end, which makes the J call doubtful. The clonotype originates from a man between 18 and 35 years old in good health. The bases read TGTGCCACCAGCAGAGTTGGAGAGGGGGAAGAGACCCAGTACTTC. Translation gives CATSRVGEGEETQYF.